This TCR beta chain came from a study of shared clonotypes between healthy human individuals. Whole-study findings and limits: A limitation of the genetic and exposure-history diversity represented arose from few donors.

Details on this clone: The antigen remains unidentified.

Trimming pared 1 base from V and 3 bases from J, leaving 10 bases between. The CDR3 is 14 residues long. Germline assignment: CDR1 SGHDT and CDR2 YYEEEE. Clones were sequenced by immunoSEQ multiplex PCR, and TCRdb holds only the in-frame ones, with some missing. The sample lists 2 million to 2.5 million clones, more than 90% seen once, with approximately 0.13% in the top ten. Sequencing was done on a sample of naive CD4+ T cells sorted from blood. Specified subset: CD45RA+ positively selected. The gene calls are TRBV5-6 and TRBJ1-1; D is ambiguous. The origin of this receptor is a man aged 18-30 years in good health. CDR3 region: CASSLRDTYTEAFF. The CDR3 region has the DNA TGTGCCAGCAGCTTGAGAGACACTTACACTGAAGCTTTCTTT.